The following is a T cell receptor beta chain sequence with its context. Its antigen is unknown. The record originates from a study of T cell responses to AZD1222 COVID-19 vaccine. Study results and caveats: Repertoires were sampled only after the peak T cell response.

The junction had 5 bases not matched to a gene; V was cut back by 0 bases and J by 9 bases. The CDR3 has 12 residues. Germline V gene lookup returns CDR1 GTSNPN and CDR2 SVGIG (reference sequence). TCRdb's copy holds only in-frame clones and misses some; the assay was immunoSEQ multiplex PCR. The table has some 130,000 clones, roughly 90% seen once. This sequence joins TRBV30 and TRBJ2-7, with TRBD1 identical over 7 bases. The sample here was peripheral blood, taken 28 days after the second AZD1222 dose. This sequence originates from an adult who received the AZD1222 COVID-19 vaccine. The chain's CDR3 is CAWSVGGQRQYF. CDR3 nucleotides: TGTGCCTGGAGTGTAGGGGGACAGAGGCAGTACTTC.